The present entry profiles one TCR beta chain with its context. Its target is unknown. The data originate from a study of T cell responses to AZD1222 COVID-19 vaccine. Study-level results: It was only a handful of AZD1222 recipients who were seropositive at baseline. There were vaccine-associated CD4 TCRs across spike, dominant at 160-218 and 743-854.

With V trimmed by 3 bases and J by 4 bases, 1 base remained unmatched. CDR1 is KGHSH, CDR2 LQKENI, per germline. The CDR3 extends over 14 amino acids. Sequenced by immunoSEQ multiplex PCR; TCRdb stores in-frame clones only, minus some. The table has fewer than 200,000 clones, roughly 91% seen once. The V and J genes are TRBV18 and TRBJ2-5, with TRBD1 identical over 11 bases. The sample in question was peripheral blood, obtained 28 days after the second AZD1222 dose. The source of this sequence is an adult who received the AZD1222 COVID-19 vaccine. CDR3 amino acids: CASSPGQGGETQYF. CDR3 sequence (DNA): TGTGCCAGCTCACCGGGACAGGGGGGAGAGACCCAGTACTTC.